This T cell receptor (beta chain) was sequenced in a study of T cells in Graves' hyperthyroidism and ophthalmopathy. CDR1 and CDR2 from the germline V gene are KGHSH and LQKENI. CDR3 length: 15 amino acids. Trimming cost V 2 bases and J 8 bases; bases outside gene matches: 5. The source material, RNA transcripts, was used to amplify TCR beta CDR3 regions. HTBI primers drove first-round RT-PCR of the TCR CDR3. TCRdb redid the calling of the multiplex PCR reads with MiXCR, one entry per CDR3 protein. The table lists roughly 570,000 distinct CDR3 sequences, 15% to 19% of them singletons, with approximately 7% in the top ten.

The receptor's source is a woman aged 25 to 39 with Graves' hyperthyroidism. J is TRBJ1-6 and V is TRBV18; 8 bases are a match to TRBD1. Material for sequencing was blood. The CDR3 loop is CASSPTGGKDSPLHF. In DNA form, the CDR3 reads TGTGCCAGCTCACCAACAGGGGGTAAAGATTCACCCCTCCACTTT.